This is a list of T cell receptor beta chains from one sample in a study of blood T cell repertoires in COVID-19. Profiling relied on immunoSEQ multiplex PCR, and the TCRdb table lists in-frame clones only, not all of them. Here the sample spans roughly 150,000 clones, 65% to 85% being singletons. The source material was peripheral blood. All receptors derive from a woman older than 75 with acute or convalescent COVID-19. The CDR3 runs from the conserved cysteine through the conserved F or W. D genes are given only for firm matches. Expanded clones get a size class; other rows say once, few or many, or leave the size out.

D gene: TRBD1
clone size: few
V gene: TRBV30
J gene: TRBJ2-7
CDR3 protein: CAWSPTGTGLSFRYEQYF
CDR3 DNA: TGTGCCTGGAGCCCTACCGGGACAGGACTCTCTTTTCGCTACGAGCAGTACTTC

D gene: TRBD2
clone size: -
V gene: TRBV5-1
J gene: TRBJ2-5
CDR3 protein: CASSPPGSGRRETQYF
CDR3 DNA: TGCGCCAGCAGCCCTCCCGGGAGCGGGAGACGAGAGACCCAGTACTTC

D gene: -
clone size: -
V gene: TRBV20-1
J gene: TRBJ1-1
CDR3 protein: CSASPRREAFF
CDR3 DNA: TGCAGTGCTTCACCTAGGCGTGAAGCTTTCTTT

D gene: -
clone size: -
V gene: TRBV5-1
J gene: TRBJ1-1
CDR3 protein: CASSSPGGEAFF
CDR3 DNA: TGCGCCAGCAGCTCCCCGGGGGGGGAAGCTTTCTTT

D gene: -
clone size: -
V gene: TRBV18
J gene: TRBJ2-1
CDR3 protein: CASSPTRNNEQFF
CDR3 DNA: TGTGCCAGCTCACCGACTAGGAACAATGAGCAGTTCTTC

D gene: -
clone size: -
V gene: TRBV6-5
J gene: TRBJ1-3
CDR3 protein: CASSYSQQNSGNTIYF
CDR3 DNA: TGTGCCAGCAGTTACTCGCAACAGAACTCTGGAAACACCATATATTTT

D gene: -
clone size: -
V gene: TRBV7-3
J gene: TRBJ2-7
CDR3 protein: CASSFLVTVYEQYF
CDR3 DNA: TGTGCCAGCAGCTTCCTAGTTACCGTCTACGAGCAGTACTTC

D gene: TRBD1
clone size: -
V gene: TRBV11-2
J gene: TRBJ2-7
CDR3 protein: CASSPRQGESEQYF
CDR3 DNA: TGTGCCAGCAGCCCGAGGCAGGGGGAGAGCGAGCAGTACTTC

D gene: TRBD1
clone size: few
V gene: TRBV6-5
J gene: TRBJ1-5
CDR3 protein: CASSWTGTDNQPQHF
CDR3 DNA: TGTGCCAGCAGTTGGACAGGGACCGACAATCAGCCCCAGCATTTT

D gene: TRBD1
clone size: once
V gene: TRBV5-1
J gene: TRBJ1-5
CDR3 protein: CASSLEAGGQPQHF
CDR3 DNA: TGCGCCAGCAGCTTGGAGGCAGGGGGTCAGCCCCAGCATTTT

D gene: TRBD1
clone size: few
V gene: TRBV4-1
J gene: TRBJ1-1
CDR3 protein: CASSQRQGHTEAFF
CDR3 DNA: TGCGCCAGCAGCCAAAGACAGGGCCACACTGAAGCTTTCTTT